This TCR beta chain was observed in a study of T-cell reconstitution after alpha-beta-depleted transplantation in children. Trimming took off 0 bases at V and 2 bases at J, with 14 bases between the two ends. From germline, CDR1 is KGHSH and CDR2 LQKENI. The CDR3 is 17 residues long. Remarks on this clonotype: The antigen is unknown.

The study, taken as a whole, reports: Alpha-beta T cells about two months after transplant reportedly derived from several hundred expanded graft clones.

Unique molecular identifiers were incorporated during preparation of the TCRbeta library. Using its own MiXCR run on the PCR reads, TCRdb lists one record per CDR3 protein. The sample has fewer than 450,000 distinct CDR3 sequences; under 20% are singletons. The V call is TRBV18, the J call TRBJ1-3; unclear D gene. The material sequenced was PBMCs, mostly from graft donor cells, taken 360 days after TCRalphabeta/CD19-depleted stem cell transplant. This TCR derives from a male patient aged 2-9 years who had a stem cell transplant for acute lymphoblastic leukemia, so the T cells may come from the graft donor. CDR3 residues: CASSPPSLGLAGNTIYF. CDR3 coding DNA: TGTGCCAGCTCACCACCATCTCTGGGGTTGGCTGGAAACACCATATATTTT.